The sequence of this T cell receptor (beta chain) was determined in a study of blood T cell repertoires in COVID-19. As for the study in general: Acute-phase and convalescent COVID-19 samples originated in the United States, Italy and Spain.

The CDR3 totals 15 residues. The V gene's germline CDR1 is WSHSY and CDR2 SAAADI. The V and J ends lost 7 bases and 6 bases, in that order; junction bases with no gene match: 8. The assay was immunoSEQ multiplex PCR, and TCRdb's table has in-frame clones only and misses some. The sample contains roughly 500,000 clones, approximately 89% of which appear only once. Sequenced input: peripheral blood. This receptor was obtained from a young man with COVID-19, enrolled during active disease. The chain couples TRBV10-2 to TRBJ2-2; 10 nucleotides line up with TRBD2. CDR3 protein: CASKTWTSGPGELFF. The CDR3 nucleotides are TGCGCCAGCAAAACCTGGACTAGCGGTCCCGGGGAGCTGTTTTTT.